This paragraph covers one TCR beta chain sequence. In the original workflow: Amplification from reference gene primers served as the basis for estimated nucleated cell counts. Some clones are missing from TCRdb's copy, which holds only in-frame ones; the method was immunoSEQ multiplex PCR. The V and J calls and clone size were taken over from that table, and D and trimming were inferred from the DNA. Found here are roughly 350,000 clones, over 80% of them singletons; the top ten hold about 6.3%. The CDR3 has 14 amino acids. Trimming left V 6 bases short and J 2 bases short, with 12 bases between. Germline V gives CDR1 SGHVS, CDR2 FQNEAQ. This specimen comes from a study of blood T cell repertoires in COVID-19. For the study at large: Nucleic acid was either cDNA or gDNA, and it came from T cells, B-cell-depleted T cells, or PBMCs.

The sample was peripheral blood. This clonotype was obtained from a woman aged 45-65 years with COVID-19, enrolled during active disease. The chain joins TRBV7-8 to TRBJ2-3; a possible D gene is TRBD1 (5 bases). In nucleotides, the CDR3 is TGTGCCAGCAGTCCGGACACATACACAGATACGCAGTATTTT. It encodes CASSPDTYTDTQYF.